This T cell receptor (beta chain) came from a study of blood T cell repertoires in COVID-19. Whole-study context: Some COVID-19 samples were acute and others convalescent; all came from the United States, Italy and Spain. Sources were T cells, B-cell-depleted T cells, or PBMCs; the material itself was cDNA or gDNA.

Per the original methods: Amplification of reference gene primers was used by the study to estimate nucleated cell counts. This table comes from immunoSEQ multiplex PCR, and its TCRdb copy is limited to in-frame clones, with some not included. The V and J calls and clone size come from that table; D and trimming were worked out from the DNA. The sample shows about 140,000 clones, 70% to 80% of them seen only once. In germline, CDR1 is MNHEY, CDR2 SMNVEV (reference sequence). The V and J ends lost 6 bases and 0 bases, in that order; junction bases with no gene match: 3. The CDR3 is made up of 14 amino acids.

This sequence originates from an elderly woman with active or convalescent COVID-19. The chain combines TRBV27 with TRBJ2-3; TRBD1 matches 7 bases. Sequencing input: peripheral blood. The chain's CDR3 is CASRWDRSTDTQYF. The CDR3 coding sequence is TGTGCCAGCAGGTGGGACAGAAGCACAGATACGCAGTATTTT.